Included here is one T cell receptor (beta chain) sequence, with context. Antigen: not known. Only in-frame clones appear in the TCRdb table, and some are missing; sequencing was by immunoSEQ multiplex PCR. The data show about 610,000 clones, with almost 97% seen just once and about 0.06% held by the top ten. The CDR3 sequence is 14 residues long. V lost 2 bases, J lost 11 bases, and 16 bases lay in between. The germline V gene has CDR1 MDHEN and CDR2 SYDVKM. This sample is part of a study of shared clonotypes between healthy human individuals. On the study more broadly: Donor ages ranged 18 to 49 years: a couple of women, a few men.

Whole-study results and caveats: Larger estimated richness was generally recorded for naive subsets relative to memory subsets.

The chain combines TRBV28 with TRBJ1-5; D might be TRBD1 (5 bases). The sequence was obtained from a woman aged 25 to 39 in good health. The material sequenced was naive CD4+ T cells sorted from blood. As for subset: CD45RA+ positively selected. CDR3 sequence reads: CASSLRAPGGTQHF. CDR3 nucleotide sequence: TGTGCCAGCAGTTTAAGGGCCCCCGGGGGGACCCAGCATTTT.